This T cell receptor (beta chain) is from a study of shared clonotypes between healthy human individuals. Assay: immunoSEQ multiplex PCR; the TCRdb copy retains only in-frame clones and omits some. The profile shows fewer than 3 million clones, roughly 92% of them singletons. Trimming removed 10 bases from V and 1 base from J; junction bases left unmatched: 4. The CDR3 is made up of 13 amino acids. The germline V gene has CDR1 SNHLY and CDR2 FYNNEI. Of note for this clone: Its antigen is as yet unknown.

The study's findings and limits: Unshared clonotypes carried lower generation probabilities than those common to all four donors.

This rearrangement joins TRBV2 to TRBJ2-7, with TRBD1 matching over 10 bases. Sequenced: naive CD4+ T cells from PBMCs. Subset meaning: CD45RA+ positively selected. This clonotype was obtained from a man aged 18 to 30 in good health. Some clones in this sample may be carry-over from other donors' samples. DNA for the CDR3: TGTGCCACCAAGGACAGGGGGTCCTACGAGCAGTACTTC. Its protein product is CATKDRGSYEQYF.